This record concerns one T cell receptor beta chain sequence. What it binds is not known. The PCR ran on 60 Vbeta and 13 Jbeta primers. Original analysis: In a later analysis, of around 80 million unique beta chains, about 12 million appeared in at least two donors. Only in-frame clones appear in the TCRdb table, and some are missing; sequencing was by immunoSEQ multiplex PCR. V, J and clone size were drawn from that table, and D and trimming were deduced from the DNA. The sample totals roughly 75,000 clones; its top ten clones hold 4.5% to 5%. CDR3 size: 14 residues. The germline V gene encodes CDR1 SGHRS and CDR2 YFSETQ. The junction had 4 bases not matched to a gene; V was cut back by 4 bases and J by 2 bases. This entry comes from a study of cytomegalovirus exposure and HLA in healthy donors. Notes on the study in general: An apparent linkage of common viral pathogens to several of the most significant clusters emerged in a later analysis. The study recorded 150 to 200 TCR beta chains that were cytomegalovirus-associated. The only immune exposure information that was available was CMV serostatus.

The sequence derives from a man in his forties in good health and CMV-seronegative. The rearrangement joins TRBV5-1 to TRBJ2-3; 7 positions match TRBD1. Sequencing was carried out using PBMCs. The CDR3: CASSVGQNTDTQYF. CDR3 DNA: TGCGCCAGCAGCGTGGGACAGAACACAGATACGCAGTATTTT.